The T cell receptor beta chain under discussion was sequenced for a study of graft-versus-host responses after intestinal transplantation. For the study at large: Induction using anti-thymocyte globulin, followed by tacrolimus and steroids for roughly 3 years, was given to all recipients.

The researchers put some 200,000 CFSE-labeled responder cells into plates with some 200,000 irradiated, violet-dye-labeled stimulator cells. Judged by abundance, this clone is medium-sized (0.01 to 0.1%). This CDR3 contains 14 residues. V lost 3 bases, J lost 8 bases, and 16 bases lay in between. CDR1 and CDR2 (germline): MNHNY, SVGAGI (reference sequence). Sequencing was performed with immunoSEQ multiplex PCR; in TCRdb, only in-frame clones are kept and a portion is missing. The sample has 20,000 to 25,000 clones; 40% to 50% are singletons. The sample consisted of alloreactive CD8+ T cells from a mixed lymphocyte reaction culture, taken before intestinal transplant. Subset noted: CFSE-low proliferating T cells sorted from approximately 6-day pre-transplant mixed lymphocyte reaction (GvH or HvG direction). This receptor was identified in a human patient who received an intestinal transplant. The rearrangement links TRBV6-6 to TRBJ1-2, with D maybe TRBD1 (5 bases). CDR3 sequence reads: CASSYPGTLGGYTF. The DNA for the CDR3 is TGTGCCAGCAGTTATCCCGGGACCCTTGGGGGCTACACCTTC.